This T cell receptor (beta chain) was identified in a study of beta chain features in type 1 diabetes. The collection from each donor was one heparinised blood draw averaging approximately 110 mL. Stem cell-like memory, regulatory, central memory and naive CD4+ cells were sorted via CD45RO/CCR7/CD25/CD127/CD95/CD27. As every portion of the isolated RNA was reverse transcribed, the sequencing read expressed TCRB transcripts. Sequencing used immunoSEQ multiplex PCR; TCRdb keeps in-frame clones, though not all of them. The data contain 130,000 or so clones, roughly 10% of them singletons. This clone was observed a few times. The antigen is undetermined. This CDR3 has 15 residues. V gave up 3 bases and J gave up 11 bases, with 17 bases separating them. Germline loops: CDR1 SNHLY, CDR2 FYNNEI. Whole-study findings and limits: Because the template was cDNA, high-expressing cells might be over-represented.

The rearrangement links TRBV2 to TRBJ1-6; a possible D gene is TRBD1 (5 bases). The TCR was taken from a woman aged 40 to 55 in good health. Sequencing used central memory CD4+ T cells from blood. The CDR3 region is CASSEEGTLITPLHF. The CDR3 DNA reads TGTGCCAGCAGTGAGGAGGGGACCCTAATCACACCCCTCCACTTT.